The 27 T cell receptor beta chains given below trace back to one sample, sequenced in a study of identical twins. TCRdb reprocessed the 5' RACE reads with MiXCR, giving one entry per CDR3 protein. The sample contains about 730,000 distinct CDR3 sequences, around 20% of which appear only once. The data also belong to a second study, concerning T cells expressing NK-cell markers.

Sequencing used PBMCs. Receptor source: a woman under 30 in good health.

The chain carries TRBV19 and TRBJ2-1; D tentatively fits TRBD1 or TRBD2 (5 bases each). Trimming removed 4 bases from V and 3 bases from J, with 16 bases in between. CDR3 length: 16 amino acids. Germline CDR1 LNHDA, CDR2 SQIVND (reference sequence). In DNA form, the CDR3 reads TGTGCCAGTAGTACCTGGGGACCCTCAGACTACAATGAGCAGTTCTTC. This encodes CASSTWGPSDYNEQFF.

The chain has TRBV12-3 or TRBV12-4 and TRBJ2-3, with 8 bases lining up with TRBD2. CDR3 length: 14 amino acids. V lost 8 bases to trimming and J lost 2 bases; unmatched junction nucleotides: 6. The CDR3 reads CASAISGITDTQYF. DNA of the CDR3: TGTGCCAGCGCCATTAGCGGGATCACAGATACGCAGTATTTT.

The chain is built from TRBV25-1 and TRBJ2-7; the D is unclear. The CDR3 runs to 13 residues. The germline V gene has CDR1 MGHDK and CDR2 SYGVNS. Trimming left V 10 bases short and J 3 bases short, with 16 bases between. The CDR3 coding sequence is TGTGCCACCGGAGCGCCCACACTCTACGAGCAGTACTTC. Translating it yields CATGAPTLYEQYF.

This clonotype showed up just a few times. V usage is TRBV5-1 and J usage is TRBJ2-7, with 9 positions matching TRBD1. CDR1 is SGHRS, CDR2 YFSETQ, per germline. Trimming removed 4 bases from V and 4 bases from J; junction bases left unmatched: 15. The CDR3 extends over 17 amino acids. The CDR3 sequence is CASSRLFPGQGLYEQYF. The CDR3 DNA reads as TGCGCCAGCAGCCGCCTTTTCCCGGGACAGGGACTTTACGAGCAGTACTTC.

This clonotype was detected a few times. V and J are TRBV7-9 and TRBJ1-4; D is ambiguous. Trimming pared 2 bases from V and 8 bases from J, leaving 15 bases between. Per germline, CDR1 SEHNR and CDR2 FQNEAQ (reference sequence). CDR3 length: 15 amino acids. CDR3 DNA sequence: TGTGCCAGCAGCTTAATTGATAGGGTCGGAGAAAAACTGTTTTTT. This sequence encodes CASSLIDRVGEKLFF.

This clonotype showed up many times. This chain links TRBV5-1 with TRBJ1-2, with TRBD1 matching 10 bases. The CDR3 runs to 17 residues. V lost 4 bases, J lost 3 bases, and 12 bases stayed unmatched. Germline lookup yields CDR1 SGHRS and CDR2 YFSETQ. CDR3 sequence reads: CASSPVGKDRGYYGYTF. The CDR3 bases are TGCGCCAGCAGCCCGGTCGGGAAGGACAGGGGGTACTATGGCTACACCTTC.

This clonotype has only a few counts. CDR3 nucleotide sequence: TGTGCCAGCAGTTACTCGAGACAGGGGGGGATTGAGCAGTTCTTC. It encodes CASSYSRQGGIEQFF. This chain connects TRBV6-2 or TRBV6-3 to TRBJ2-1; 9 positions match TRBD1. Germline loops: CDR1 MNHEY, CDR2 SVGEGT. V dropped 0 bases and J dropped 9; count of bases not matched to a gene: 6. The CDR3 is made up of 15 amino acids.

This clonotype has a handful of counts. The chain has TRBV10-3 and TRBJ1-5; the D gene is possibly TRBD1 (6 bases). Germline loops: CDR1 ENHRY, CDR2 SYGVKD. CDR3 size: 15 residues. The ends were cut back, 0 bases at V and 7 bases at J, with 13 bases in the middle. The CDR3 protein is CAISESVGTKQPQHF. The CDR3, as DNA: TGTGCCATCAGTGAGTCTGTGGGGACAAAACAGCCCCAGCATTTT.

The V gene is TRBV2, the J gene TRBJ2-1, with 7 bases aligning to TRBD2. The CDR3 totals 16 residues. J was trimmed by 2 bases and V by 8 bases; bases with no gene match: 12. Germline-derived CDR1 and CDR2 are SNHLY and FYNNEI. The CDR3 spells CASSLGAGSPYNEQFF. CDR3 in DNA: TGTGCCAGCTCCCTAGGAGCGGGGAGTCCCTACAATGAGCAGTTCTTC.

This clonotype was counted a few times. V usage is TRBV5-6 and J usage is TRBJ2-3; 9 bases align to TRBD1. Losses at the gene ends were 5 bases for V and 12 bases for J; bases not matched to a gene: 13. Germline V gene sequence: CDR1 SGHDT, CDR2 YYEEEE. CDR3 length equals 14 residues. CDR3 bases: TGTGCCAGCAGTCATACTTCCGGGACAGGGATTCAGTATTTT. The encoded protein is CASSHTSGTGIQYF.

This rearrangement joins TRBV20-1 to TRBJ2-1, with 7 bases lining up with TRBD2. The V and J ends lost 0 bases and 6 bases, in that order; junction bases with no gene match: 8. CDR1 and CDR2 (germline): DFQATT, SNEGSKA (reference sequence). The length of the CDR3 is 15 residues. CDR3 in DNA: TGCAGTGCTAGAGAAGCGGGACGCTTCGCCAATGAGCAGTTCTTC. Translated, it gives CSAREAGRFANEQFF.

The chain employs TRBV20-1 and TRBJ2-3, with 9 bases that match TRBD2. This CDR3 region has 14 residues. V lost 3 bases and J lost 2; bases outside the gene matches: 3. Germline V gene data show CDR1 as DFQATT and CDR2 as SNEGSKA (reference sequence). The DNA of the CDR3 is TGCAGTGCTAGGCGCGGGGGGGCCACAGATACGCAGTATTTT. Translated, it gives CSARRGGATDTQYF.

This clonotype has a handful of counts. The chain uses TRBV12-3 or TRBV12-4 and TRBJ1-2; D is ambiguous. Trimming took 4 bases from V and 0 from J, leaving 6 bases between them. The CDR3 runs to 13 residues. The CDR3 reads CASSSTPNYGYTF. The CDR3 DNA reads TGTGCCAGCAGTTCGACACCTAACTATGGCTACACCTTC.

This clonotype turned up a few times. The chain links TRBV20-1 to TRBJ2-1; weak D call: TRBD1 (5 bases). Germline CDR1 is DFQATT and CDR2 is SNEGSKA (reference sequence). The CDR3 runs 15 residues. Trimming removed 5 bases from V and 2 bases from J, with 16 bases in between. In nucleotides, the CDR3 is TGCAGTGCTGGCGACACAAGACAGCCCTACAATGAGCAGTTCTTC. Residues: CSAGDTRQPYNEQFF.

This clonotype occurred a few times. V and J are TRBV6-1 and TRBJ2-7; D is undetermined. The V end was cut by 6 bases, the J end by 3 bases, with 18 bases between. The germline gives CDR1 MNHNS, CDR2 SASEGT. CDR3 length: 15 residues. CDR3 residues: CASSPETLPLYEQYF. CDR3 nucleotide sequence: TGTGCCAGCAGCCCGGAGACCCTACCCCTCTACGAGCAGTACTTC.

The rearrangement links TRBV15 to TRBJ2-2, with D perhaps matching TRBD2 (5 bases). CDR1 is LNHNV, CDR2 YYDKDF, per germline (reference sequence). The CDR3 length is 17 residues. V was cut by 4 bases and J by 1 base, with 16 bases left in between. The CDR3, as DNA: TGTGCCACCAGCAAGAGCCGTACGGGATTGAACACCGGGGAGCTGTTTTTT. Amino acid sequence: CATSKSRTGLNTGELFF.

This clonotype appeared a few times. The CDR3 protein is CSARGQHNTGELFF. CDR3 nucleotide sequence: TGCAGTGCTAGGGGACAGCACAACACCGGGGAGCTGTTTTTT. This rearrangement joins TRBV20-1 to TRBJ2-2; 7 bases are a match to TRBD1. CDR1 DFQATT and CDR2 SNEGSKA come from the germline V gene (reference sequence). The CDR3 is 14 amino acids. V shed 3 bases and J 2 bases; nucleotides not matched to a gene: 3.

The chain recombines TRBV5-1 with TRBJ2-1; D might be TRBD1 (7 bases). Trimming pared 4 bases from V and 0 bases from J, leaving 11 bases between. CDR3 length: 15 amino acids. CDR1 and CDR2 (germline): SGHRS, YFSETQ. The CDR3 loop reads CASSGQGGSYNEQFF. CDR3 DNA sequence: TGCGCCAGCAGCGGCCAGGGGGGCTCCTACAATGAGCAGTTCTTC. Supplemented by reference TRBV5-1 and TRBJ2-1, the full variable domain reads KAGVTQTPRYLIKTRGQQVTLSCSPISGHRSVSWYQQTPGQGLQFLFEYFSETQRNKGNFPGRFSGRQFSNSRSEMNVSTLELGDSALYLCASSGQGGSYNEQFFGPGTRLTVL.

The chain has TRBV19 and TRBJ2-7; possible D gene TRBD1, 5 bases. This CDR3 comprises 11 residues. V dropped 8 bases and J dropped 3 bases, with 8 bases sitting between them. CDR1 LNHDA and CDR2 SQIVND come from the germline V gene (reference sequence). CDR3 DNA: TGTGCCAGTCAGGGTTTCTACGAGCAGTACTTC. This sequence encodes CASQGFYEQYF.

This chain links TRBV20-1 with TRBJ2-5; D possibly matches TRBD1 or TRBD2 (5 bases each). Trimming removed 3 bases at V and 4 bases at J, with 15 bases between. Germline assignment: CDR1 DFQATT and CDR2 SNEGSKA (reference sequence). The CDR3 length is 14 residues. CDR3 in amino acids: CSARIPRGAETQYF. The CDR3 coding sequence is TGCAGTGCTAGGATTCCAAGAGGGGCAGAGACCCAGTACTTC.

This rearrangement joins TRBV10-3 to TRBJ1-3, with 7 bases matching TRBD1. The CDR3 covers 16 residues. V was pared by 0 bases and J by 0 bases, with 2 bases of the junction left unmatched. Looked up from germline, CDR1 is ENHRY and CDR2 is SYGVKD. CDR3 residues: CAISESKGASGNTIYF. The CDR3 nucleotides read TGTGCCATCAGTGAGTCAAAGGGGGCCTCTGGAAACACCATATATTTT.

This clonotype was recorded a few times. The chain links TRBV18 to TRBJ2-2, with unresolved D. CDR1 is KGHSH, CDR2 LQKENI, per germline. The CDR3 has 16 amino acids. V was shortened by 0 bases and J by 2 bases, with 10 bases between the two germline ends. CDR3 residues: CASSPPYGVNTGELFF. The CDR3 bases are TGTGCCAGCTCACCACCTTACGGAGTCAACACCGGGGAGCTGTTTTTT.

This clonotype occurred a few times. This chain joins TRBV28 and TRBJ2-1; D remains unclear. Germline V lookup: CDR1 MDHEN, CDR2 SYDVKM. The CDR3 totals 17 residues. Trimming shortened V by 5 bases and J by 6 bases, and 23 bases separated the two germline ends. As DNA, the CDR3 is TGTGCCAGCAGTCTTACCCGCGGCGTAGACCAGAGCAATGAGCAGTTCTTC. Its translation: CASSLTRGVDQSNEQFF.

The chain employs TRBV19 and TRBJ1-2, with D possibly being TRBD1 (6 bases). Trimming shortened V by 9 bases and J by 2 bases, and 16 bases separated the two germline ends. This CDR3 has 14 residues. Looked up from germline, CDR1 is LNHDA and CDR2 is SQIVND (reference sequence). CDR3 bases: TGTGCCAGCACTAGACAGGAGAAAAACTATGGCTACACCTTC. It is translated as CASTRQEKNYGYTF.

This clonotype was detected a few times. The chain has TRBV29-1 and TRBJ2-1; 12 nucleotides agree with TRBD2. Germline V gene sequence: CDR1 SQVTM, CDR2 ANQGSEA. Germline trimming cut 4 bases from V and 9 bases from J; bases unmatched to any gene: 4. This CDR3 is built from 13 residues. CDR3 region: CSVGTSGIIEQFF. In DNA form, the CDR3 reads TGCAGCGTTGGGACTAGCGGGATTATTGAGCAGTTCTTC.

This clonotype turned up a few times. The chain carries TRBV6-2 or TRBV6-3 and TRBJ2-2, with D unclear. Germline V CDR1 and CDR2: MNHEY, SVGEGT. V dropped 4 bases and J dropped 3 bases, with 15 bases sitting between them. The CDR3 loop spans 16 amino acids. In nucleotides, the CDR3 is TGTGCCAGCAGTTTACGAGGAGCGAGTGACACCGGGGAGCTGTTTTTT. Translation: CASSLRGASDTGELFF.

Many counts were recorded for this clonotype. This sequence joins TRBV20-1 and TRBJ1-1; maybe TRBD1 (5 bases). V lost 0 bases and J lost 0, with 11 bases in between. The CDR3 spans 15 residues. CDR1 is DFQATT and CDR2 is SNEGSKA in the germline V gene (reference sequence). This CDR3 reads CSARDPQGLNTEAFF. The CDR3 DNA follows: TGCAGTGCTAGAGATCCGCAGGGCTTGAACACTGAAGCTTTCTTT.